The next 22 T cell receptor beta chains were all read from a single sample in a study of OX40 agonist ivuxolimab in advanced cancers. The repertoire was sequenced with immunoSEQ multiplex PCR; TCRdb's copy has only in-frame clones and lacks some. The table includes about 60,000 clones, 83% detected once. The source was CD4+ or CD8+ T cells sorted from blood, collected in a trial of the OX40 agonist ivuxolimab. These receptors originate from an adult with an advanced solid tumor such as melanoma, head and neck, liver or kidney cancer.

This chain uses TRBV7-8 with TRBJ2-1; no reliable D call. The CDR3 has 16 residues. Trimming cost V 2 bases and J 7 bases, with 18 bases left between them. Germline V CDR1 and CDR2: SGHVS, FQNEAQ. The CDR3, as DNA: TGTGCCAGCAGCTTACGTGCGGCAACGGGTTCGAATGAGCAGTTCTTC. Its protein product is CASSLRAATGSNEQFF.

This clone was picked up a small number of times. The rearrangement uses TRBV5-6 and TRBJ1-2, with no clear D. Germline V lookup: CDR1 SGHDT, CDR2 YYEEEE. Trimming pared 4 bases from V and 3 bases from J, leaving 16 bases between. The CDR3 is 15 amino acids. The CDR3 sequence is CASSRTELTDYGYTF. The CDR3 coding sequence is TGTGCCAGCAGCCGGACCGAGCTTACAGACTATGGCTACACCTTC.

The V and J genes are TRBV5-8 and TRBJ2-5; D is unclear. Germline CDR1 and CDR2: SGHTS and YDEGEE. The V and J ends lost 2 bases and 4 bases respectively, with 6 bases between them. CDR3 length equals 12 residues. The CDR3 reads CASSFTRETQYF. The CDR3 DNA follows: TGTGCCAGCAGCTTTACAAGAGAGACCCAGTACTTC. The variable domain in full, with the rest retrieved from reference TRBV5-8 and TRBJ2-5, is EAGVTQSPTHLIKTRGQQATLRCSPISGHTSVYWYQQALGLGLQFLLWYDEGEERNRGNFPPRFSGRQFPNYSSELNVNALELEDSALYLCASSFTRETQYFGPGTRLLVL.

This clone appeared once. V and J are TRBV11-2 and TRBJ2-3; D call uncertain. Germline loops: CDR1 SGHAT, CDR2 FQNNGV. The CDR3 extends over 17 amino acids. V lost 1 base to trimming and J lost 1 base, with 15 bases between them. The CDR3 is CASSLAPSPRGTDTQYF. The CDR3 DNA sequence: TGTGCCAGCAGCTTAGCCCCCAGCCCGCGAGGCACAGATACGCAGTATTTT.

Here the CDR3 DNA reads TGTGCCAGCAGCCGCCGGGGCCTCTACGAGCAGTACTTC. Translation: CASSRRGLYEQYF. The genes are TRBV7-2 and TRBJ2-7, with D perhaps TRBD1 or TRBD2 (5 bases each). The CDR3 runs 13 residues. Germline V CDR1 and CDR2: SGHTA, FQGNSA. V dropped 5 bases and J dropped 3 bases, with 11 bases sitting between them.

This chain uses TRBV2 with TRBJ2-5; the match to TRBD2 covers 9 bases. Unmatched junction bases numbered 10, after V lost 6 bases and J lost 5 bases. From germline, CDR1 is SNHLY and CDR2 FYNNEI. The CDR3 length is 15 residues. The CDR3 DNA reads as TGTGCCAGCAGGGACCTAGCGGGGACGGGGGAGACCCAGTACTTC. Amino acid sequence: CASRDLAGTGETQYF.

The chain combines TRBV9 with TRBJ2-1, with TRBD2 matching 15 bases. Germline CDR1 is SGDLS and CDR2 is YYNGEE. The length of the CDR3 is 18 residues. J was trimmed by 4 bases and V by 4 bases; bases with no gene match: 9. The CDR3 loop is CASSPRTSGGALYNEQFF. CDR3 DNA sequence: TGTGCCAGCAGCCCCCGGACTAGCGGGGGGGCATTGTACAATGAGCAGTTCTTC.

The chain combines TRBV5-5 with TRBJ2-1; tentative D call: TRBD2 (6 bases). CDR1 and CDR2 (germline): SGHKS, YYEKEE (reference sequence). V shed 2 bases and J shed 3 bases, with 12 bases lying between them. The CDR3 sequence is 15 residues long. The CDR3 sequence: CASSFGGGRYNEQFF. CDR3 in DNA: TGTGCCAGCAGCTTCGGGGGTGGACGCTACAATGAGCAGTTCTTC.

The J gene is TRBJ2-2, the V gene TRBV14; D possibly corresponds to TRBD2 (5 bases). Trimming took 0 bases from V and 4 from J, leaving 15 bases between them. The CDR3 consists of 17 residues. Germline assignment: CDR1 SGHDN and CDR2 FVKESK. CDR3 sequence reads: CASSQDRRTDPTGELFF. For the CDR3, the DNA is TGTGCCAGCAGCCAAGATAGGAGGACGGACCCCACCGGGGAGCTGTTTTTT.

CDR3 nucleotide sequence: TGTGCCAGCAGCTTAGTCGTGGGCAGGGCTCCTAACTATGGCTACACCTTC. Translated: CASSLVVGRAPNYGYTF. The genes are TRBV11-2 and TRBJ1-2, with D possibly TRBD1 on 5 matching bases. Germline lookup yields CDR1 SGHAT and CDR2 FQNNGV. The CDR3 extends over 17 amino acids. V was cut by 1 base and J by 0 bases, with 15 bases left in between.

The genes are TRBV9 and TRBJ1-2; 9 positions agree with TRBD1. CDR3 length: 18 residues. CDR1 is SGDLS, CDR2 YYNGEE, per germline. The V segment lost 0 bases and the J segment 4 bases; nucleotides outside the gene matches: 13. The CDR3 is CASSVGVGQGLLFYGYTF. CDR3 DNA sequence: TGTGCCAGCAGCGTAGGGGTGGGACAGGGACTCCTTTTCTATGGCTACACCTTC.

The chain carries TRBV18 and TRBJ1-1, with D unclear. Trimming pared 3 bases from V and 8 bases from J, leaving 13 bases between. Germline CDR1 and CDR2: KGHSH and LQKENI. The CDR3 loop spans 13 amino acids. The CDR3 here is CASSPTAQAEAFF. CDR3 in DNA: TGTGCCAGCTCACCTACGGCCCAGGCGGAAGCTTTCTTT. Variable domain in full (rest from reference TRBV18 and TRBJ1-1): NAGVMQNPRHLVRRRGQEARLRCSPMKGHSHVYWYRQLPEEGLKFMVYLQKENIIDESGMPKERFSAEFPKEGPSILRIQQVVRGDSAAYFCASSPTAQAEAFFGQGTRLTVV.

This chain uses TRBV6-1 with TRBJ1-2; no reliable D call. Trimming shortened V by 6 bases and J by 4 bases, and 9 bases separated the two germline ends. The CDR3 totals 12 residues. Germline V gene data show CDR1 as MNHNS and CDR2 as SASEGT. The CDR3 DNA follows: TGTGCCAGCAGCGCGAATAGCTATGGCTACACCTTC. Its translation: CASSANSYGYTF.

The V and J genes are TRBV27 and TRBJ1-1; possible D gene TRBD1, 5 bases. Germline CDR1 is MNHEY and CDR2 is SMNVEV (reference sequence). The CDR3 is 14 amino acids. V gave up 5 bases and J gave up 11 bases, with 21 bases separating them. CDR3 bases: TGTGCCAGCAGTCTAACTCCTCTTGGGGGTGAGGCTTTCTTT. The encoded protein is CASSLTPLGGEAFF.

The rearrangement links TRBV5-4 to TRBJ2-5, with D uncertain. In germline, CDR1 is SGHNT, CDR2 YYREEE (reference sequence). The length of the CDR3 is 13 residues. V was pared by 2 bases and J by 7 bases, with 12 bases between. The CDR3 coding sequence is TGTGCCAGCAGCTTAGGTGGGGAAGGGACCCAGTACTTC. Protein sequence: CASSLGGEGTQYF.

This clone was found a few times. The chain is built from TRBV19 and TRBJ2-7; D unclear. Deletions cut 5 bases from V and 0 bases from J, with 8 bases between. Germline assignment: CDR1 LNHDA and CDR2 SQIVND (reference sequence). This CDR3 spans 13 amino acids. CDR3 nucleotides: TGTGCCAGTAGTCAGAGTAGCTCCTACGAGCAGTACTTC. This sequence encodes CASSQSSSYEQYF.

This sequence joins TRBV5-6 and TRBJ1-5; 9 positions match TRBD1. Per germline, CDR1 SGHDT and CDR2 YYEEEE. The ends lost 4 bases at V and 1 base at J; junction bases unmatched: 3. The length of the CDR3 is 15 residues. The CDR3, as DNA: TGTGCCAGCAGCCGCGGGACAGGGAGCAATCAGCCCCAGCATTTT. This gives the protein CASSRGTGSNQPQHF.

The chain is built from TRBV29-1 and TRBJ2-7; a weak D match, TRBD2 (6 bases). Trimming shortened V by 6 bases and J by 0 bases, and 21 bases separated the two germline ends. Germline values: CDR1 SQVTM, CDR2 ANQGSEA. The CDR3 has 16 amino acids. CDR3 nucleotide sequence: TGCAGCGTGGGGGGTCGGGACGCCAAGGACTCCTACGAGCAGTACTTC. Its protein product is CSVGGRDAKDSYEQYF.

The chain joins TRBV11-1 to TRBJ2-1; tentatively, D is TRBD1 or TRBD2 (5 bases each). This CDR3 spans 13 amino acids. From germline, CDR1 is SGHAT and CDR2 FQDESV (reference sequence). The V end lost 1 base, the J end lost 7 bases, and 8 bases lay between the germline ends. The CDR3 DNA follows: TGTGCCAGCAGCTTAGATGGGGGTAATGAGCAGTTCTTC. Translating gives CASSLDGGNEQFF.

V gene TRBV12-5 combines with J gene TRBJ2-7; 9 bases are a match to TRBD1. The CDR3 contains 16 residues. Germline trimming cut 5 bases from V and 5 bases from J; bases unmatched to any gene: 13. Germline V gives CDR1 LGHNT, CDR2 FRNRAP. CDR3 sequence reads: CASGPTRQGVCNEQYF. The CDR3, as DNA: TGTGCTAGTGGTCCCACCCGACAGGGGGTTTGTAACGAGCAGTACTTC.

The chain employs TRBV5-4 and TRBJ1-4; a weak D match, TRBD1 (6 bases). This CDR3 contains 16 residues. V lost 4 bases and J lost 0, with 13 bases in between. Germline V gene lookup returns CDR1 SGHNT and CDR2 YYREEE (reference sequence). This CDR3 reads CASSEVQGATNEKLFF. The CDR3 DNA is TGTGCCAGCAGCGAGGTACAGGGAGCAACTAATGAAAAACTGTTTTTT.

The chain uses TRBV9 and TRBJ2-3, with a weak D call TRBD2 (5 bases). Germline loops: CDR1 SGDLS, CDR2 YYNGEE. The CDR3 extends over 16 amino acids. V lost 0 bases and J lost 6, with 17 bases in between. The CDR3 sequence is CASSVDLLEYADTQYF. DNA for the CDR3: TGTGCCAGCAGCGTAGACTTACTAGAGTACGCGGATACGCAGTATTTT. Full variable domain (outside the CDR3, taken from reference TRBV9 and TRBJ2-3): DSGVTQTPKHLITATGQRVTLRCSPRSGDLSVYWYQQSLDQGLQFLIQYYNGEERAKGNILERFSAQQFPDLHSELNLSSLELGDSALYFCASSVDLLEYADTQYFGPGTRLTVL.